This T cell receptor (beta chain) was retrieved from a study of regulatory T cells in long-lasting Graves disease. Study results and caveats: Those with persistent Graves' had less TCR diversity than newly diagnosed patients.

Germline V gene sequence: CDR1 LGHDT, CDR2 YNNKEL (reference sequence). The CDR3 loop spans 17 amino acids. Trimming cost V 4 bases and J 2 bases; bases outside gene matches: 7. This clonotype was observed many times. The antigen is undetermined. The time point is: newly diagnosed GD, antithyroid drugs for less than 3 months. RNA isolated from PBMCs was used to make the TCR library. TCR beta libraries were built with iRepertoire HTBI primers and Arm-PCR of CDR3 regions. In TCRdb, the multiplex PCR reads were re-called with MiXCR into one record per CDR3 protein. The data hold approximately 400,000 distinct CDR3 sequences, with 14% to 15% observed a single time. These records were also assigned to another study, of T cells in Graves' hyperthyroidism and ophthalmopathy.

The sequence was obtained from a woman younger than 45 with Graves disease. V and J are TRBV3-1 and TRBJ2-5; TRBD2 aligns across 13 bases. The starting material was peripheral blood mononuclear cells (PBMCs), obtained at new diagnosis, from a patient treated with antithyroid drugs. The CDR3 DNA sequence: TGTGCCAGCAGCCGCTGGACTAGCGGGAGTATGCAAGAGACCCAGTACTTC. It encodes CASSRWTSGSMQETQYF.